The present T cell receptor beta chain was sequenced within a study of PD-L1 blockade in urothelial cancer. Across the whole study: Most patients, about 90% of the roughly 29, were males with bladder-origin cancer.

A remark on this clone: The limits of the CDR3 on the DNA are not certain, so only TCRdb's listed CDR3 is given.

The CDR3 is 16 amino acids long, termini counted. Per germline, CDR1 LNHDA and CDR2 SQIVND (reference sequence). Time point here: peripheral blood 6 weeks after treatment start. The study enrolled patients with locally advanced or metastatic urothelial carcinoma. Profiled with immunoSEQ multiplex PCR; TCRdb holds only in-frame clones, not every one. The sample gives about 91,000 clones, around 78% of which show up once; about 8.4% is in the top ten. This receptor was taken from a man between 70 and 80 years old with urothelial cancer. Sample: PBMCs, taken around atezolizumab (anti-PD-L1) treatment. The J gene is TRBJ1-5, the V gene TRBV19; the table's D call of TRBD1 was not tested on the DNA. CDR3 protein: CASSLDRGLSGQPQHF.